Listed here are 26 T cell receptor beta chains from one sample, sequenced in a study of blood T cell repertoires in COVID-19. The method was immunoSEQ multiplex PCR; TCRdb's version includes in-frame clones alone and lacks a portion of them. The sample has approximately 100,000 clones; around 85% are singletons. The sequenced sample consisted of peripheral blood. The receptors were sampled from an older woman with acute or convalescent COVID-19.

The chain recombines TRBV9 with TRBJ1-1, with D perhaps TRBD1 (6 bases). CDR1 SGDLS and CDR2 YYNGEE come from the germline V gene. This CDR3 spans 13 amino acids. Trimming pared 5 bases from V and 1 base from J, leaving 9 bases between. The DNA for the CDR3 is TGTGCCAGCAGGGCGACAGGGAACACTGAAGCTTTCTTT. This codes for CASRATGNTEAFF.

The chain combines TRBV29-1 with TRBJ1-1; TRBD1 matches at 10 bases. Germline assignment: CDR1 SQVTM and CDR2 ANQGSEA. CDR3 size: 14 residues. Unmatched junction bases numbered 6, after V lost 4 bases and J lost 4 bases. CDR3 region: CSVGTGTGATEAFF. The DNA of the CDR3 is TGCAGCGTTGGAACAGGGACAGGGGCCACTGAAGCTTTCTTT.

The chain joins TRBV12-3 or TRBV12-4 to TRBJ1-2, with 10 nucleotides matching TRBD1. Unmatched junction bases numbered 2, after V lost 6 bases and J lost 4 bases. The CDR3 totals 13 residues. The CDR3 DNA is TGTGCCAGCAGCCGACAGGGGGCCTATGGCTACACCTTC. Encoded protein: CASSRQGAYGYTF.

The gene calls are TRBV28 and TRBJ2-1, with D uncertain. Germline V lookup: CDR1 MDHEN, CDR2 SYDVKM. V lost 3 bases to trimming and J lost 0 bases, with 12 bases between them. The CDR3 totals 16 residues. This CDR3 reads CASSLRMGSSYNEQFF. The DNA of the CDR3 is TGTGCCAGCAGTTTGAGGATGGGTAGCTCCTACAATGAGCAGTTCTTC.

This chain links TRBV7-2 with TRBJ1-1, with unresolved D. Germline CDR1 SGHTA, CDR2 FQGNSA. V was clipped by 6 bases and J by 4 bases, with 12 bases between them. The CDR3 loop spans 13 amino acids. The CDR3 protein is CASSSTGRTEAFF. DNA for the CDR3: TGTGCCAGCAGTTCGACTGGTCGCACTGAAGCTTTCTTT.

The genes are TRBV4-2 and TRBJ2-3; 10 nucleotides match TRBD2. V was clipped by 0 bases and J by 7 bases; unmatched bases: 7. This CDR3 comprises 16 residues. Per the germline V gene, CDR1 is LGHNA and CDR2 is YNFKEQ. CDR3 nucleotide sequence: TGTGCCAGCAGCCAAGATCCTAGCGGGGGTTCCTATACGCAGTATTTT. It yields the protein CASSQDPSGGSYTQYF.

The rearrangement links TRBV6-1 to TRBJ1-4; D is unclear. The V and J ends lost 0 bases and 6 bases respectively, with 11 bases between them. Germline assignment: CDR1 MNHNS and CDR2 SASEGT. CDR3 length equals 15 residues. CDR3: CASSEALDWDEKLFF. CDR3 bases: TGTGCCAGCAGTGAAGCGCTCGACTGGGATGAAAAACTGTTTTTT.

The CDR3 loop reads CASSSRLVSRLAGGAKYNEQFF. In DNA, the CDR3 is TGTGCCAGCAGTTCCCGGTTGGTTTCTAGACTAGCGGGGGGGGCAAAGTACAATGAGCAGTTCTTC. The V and J genes are TRBV28 and TRBJ2-1, with 14 bases aligning to TRBD2. J gave up 4 bases and V 4 bases, and 21 bases lay outside the gene matches. The V gene's germline CDR1 is MDHEN and CDR2 SYDVKM. The CDR3 sequence is 22 residues long.

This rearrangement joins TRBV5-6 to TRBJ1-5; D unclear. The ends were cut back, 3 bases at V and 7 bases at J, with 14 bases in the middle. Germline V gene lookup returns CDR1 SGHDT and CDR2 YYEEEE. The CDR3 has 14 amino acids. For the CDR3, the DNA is TGTGCCAGCAGCTATGGAGCCCGTTCCCAGCCCCAGCATTTT. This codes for CASSYGARSQPQHF.

CDR3 sequence (DNA): TGTGCCAGCAGCCCCCGAAGCGACAGGTTCTATGGCTACACCTTC. Its protein product is CASSPRSDRFYGYTF. The chain uses TRBV9 and TRBJ1-2; D may be TRBD1 (6 bases). CDR1 and CDR2 (germline): SGDLS, YYNGEE. This CDR3 is 15 amino acids long. V lost 4 bases and J 4 bases, leaving 17 bases between the germline ends.

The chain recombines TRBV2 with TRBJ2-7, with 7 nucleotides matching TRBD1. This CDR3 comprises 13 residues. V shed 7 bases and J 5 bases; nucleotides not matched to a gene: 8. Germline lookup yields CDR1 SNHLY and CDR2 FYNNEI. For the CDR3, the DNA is TGTGCCAGCAAAGACAGGGTCTTGGACGAGCAGTACTTC. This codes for CASKDRVLDEQYF.

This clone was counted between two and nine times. Here the CDR3 reads CASTLGGAGYGYTF. The DNA of the CDR3 is TGTGCCAGCACCCTGGGCGGGGCGGGCTATGGCTACACCTTC. The chain employs TRBV5-4 and TRBJ1-2; weak D call: TRBD1 (5 bases). The CDR3 has 14 residues. Trimming took off 6 bases at V and 4 bases at J, with 16 bases between the two ends. Germline lookup yields CDR1 SGHNT and CDR2 YYREEE (reference sequence).

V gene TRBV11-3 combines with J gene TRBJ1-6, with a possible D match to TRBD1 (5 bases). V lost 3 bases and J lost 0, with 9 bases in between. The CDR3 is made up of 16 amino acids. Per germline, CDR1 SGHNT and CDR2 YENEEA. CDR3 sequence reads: CASSFGDSSYNSPLHF. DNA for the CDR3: TGTGCCAGCAGCTTTGGAGACAGCTCCTATAATTCACCCCTCCACTTT.

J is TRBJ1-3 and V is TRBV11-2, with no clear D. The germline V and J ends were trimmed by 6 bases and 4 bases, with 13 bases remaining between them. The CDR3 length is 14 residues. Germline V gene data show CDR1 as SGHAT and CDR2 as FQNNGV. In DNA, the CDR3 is TGTGCCAGCAGTCTTAGGGAGGCAGGAAACACCATATATTTT. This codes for CASSLREAGNTIYF. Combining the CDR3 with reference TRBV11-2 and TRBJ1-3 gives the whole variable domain EAGVAQSPRYKIIEKRQSVAFWCNPISGHATLYWYQQILGQGPKLLIQFQNNGVVDDSQLPKDRFSAERLKGVDSTLKIQPAKLEDSAVYLCASSLREAGNTIYFGEGSWLTVV.

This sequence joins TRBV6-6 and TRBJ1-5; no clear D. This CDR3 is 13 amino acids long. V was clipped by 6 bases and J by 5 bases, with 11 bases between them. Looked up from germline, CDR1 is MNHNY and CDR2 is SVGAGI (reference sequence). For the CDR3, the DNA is TGTGCCAGCAGCACTTTAAAGTATCAGCCCCAGCATTTT. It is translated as CASSTLKYQPQHF.

This CDR3 is CASSVTQGEKLFF. The CDR3 DNA is TGTGCCAGCAGCGTGACTCAGGGGGAAAAACTGTTTTTT. V and J are TRBV5-4 and TRBJ1-4; D may be TRBD1 (6 bases). This CDR3 spans 13 amino acids. The germline CDR1 and CDR2 sequences are SGHNT and YYREEE (reference sequence). V was cut by 4 bases and J by 8 bases, with 12 bases left in between.

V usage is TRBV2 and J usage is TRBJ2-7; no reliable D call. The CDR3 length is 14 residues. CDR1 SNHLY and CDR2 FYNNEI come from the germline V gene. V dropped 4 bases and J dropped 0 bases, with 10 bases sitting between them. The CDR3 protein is CASSVEASSYEQYF. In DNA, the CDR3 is TGTGCCAGCAGTGTAGAGGCGAGCTCCTACGAGCAGTACTTC.

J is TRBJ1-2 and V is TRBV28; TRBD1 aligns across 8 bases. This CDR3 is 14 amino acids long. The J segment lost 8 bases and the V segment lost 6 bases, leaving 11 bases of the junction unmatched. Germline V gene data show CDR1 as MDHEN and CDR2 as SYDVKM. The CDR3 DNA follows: TGTGCCAGCAGCCCCCCGGGACAGGTTTTAGGCTACACCTTC. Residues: CASSPPGQVLGYTF.

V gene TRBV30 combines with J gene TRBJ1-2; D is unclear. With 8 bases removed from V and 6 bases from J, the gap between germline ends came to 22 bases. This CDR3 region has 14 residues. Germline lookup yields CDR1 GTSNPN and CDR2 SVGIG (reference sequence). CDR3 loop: CAISLLWRSNGYTF. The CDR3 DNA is TGTGCCATCTCCCTCCTTTGGAGGAGCAATGGCTACACCTTC.

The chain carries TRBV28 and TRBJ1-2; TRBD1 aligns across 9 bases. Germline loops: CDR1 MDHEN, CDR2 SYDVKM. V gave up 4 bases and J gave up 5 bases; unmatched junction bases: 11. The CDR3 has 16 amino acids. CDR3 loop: CASSSPSGQGDYGYTF. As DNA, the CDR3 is TGTGCCAGCAGTTCCCCTTCGGGACAGGGTGATTATGGCTACACCTTC.

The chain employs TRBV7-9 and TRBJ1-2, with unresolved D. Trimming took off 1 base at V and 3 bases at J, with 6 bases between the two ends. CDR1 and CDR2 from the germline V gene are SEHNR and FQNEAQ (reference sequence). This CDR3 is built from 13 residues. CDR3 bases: TGTGCCAGCAGCTTAGACAGCCACTATGGCTACACCTTC. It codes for CASSLDSHYGYTF.

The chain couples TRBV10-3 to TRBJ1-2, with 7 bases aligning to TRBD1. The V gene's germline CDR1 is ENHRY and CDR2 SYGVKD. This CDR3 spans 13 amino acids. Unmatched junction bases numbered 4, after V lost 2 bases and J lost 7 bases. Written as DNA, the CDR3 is TGTGCCATCAGTGAGACAGGGGTTCGTGGCTACACCTTC. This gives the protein CAISETGVRGYTF.

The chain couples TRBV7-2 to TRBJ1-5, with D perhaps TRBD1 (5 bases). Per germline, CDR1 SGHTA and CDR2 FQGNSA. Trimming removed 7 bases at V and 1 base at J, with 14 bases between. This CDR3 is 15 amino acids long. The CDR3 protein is CASTQGGFSNQPQHF. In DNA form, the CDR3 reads TGTGCCAGCACCCAGGGAGGGTTCAGCAATCAGCCCCAGCATTTT.

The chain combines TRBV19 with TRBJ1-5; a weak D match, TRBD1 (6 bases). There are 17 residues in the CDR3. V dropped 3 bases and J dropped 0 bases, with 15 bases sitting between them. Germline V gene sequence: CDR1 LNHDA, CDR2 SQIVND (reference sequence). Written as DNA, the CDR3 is TGTGCCAGTAGTATGGGCTTCACAGGGTATAGCAATCAGCCCCAGCATTTT. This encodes CASSMGFTGYSNQPQHF. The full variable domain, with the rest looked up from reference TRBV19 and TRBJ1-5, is DGGITQSPKYLFRKEGQNVTLSCEQNLNHDAMYWYRQDPGQGLRLIYYSQIVNDFQKGDIAEGYSVSREKKESFPLTVTSAQKNPTAFYLCASSMGFTGYSNQPQHFGDGTRLSIL.

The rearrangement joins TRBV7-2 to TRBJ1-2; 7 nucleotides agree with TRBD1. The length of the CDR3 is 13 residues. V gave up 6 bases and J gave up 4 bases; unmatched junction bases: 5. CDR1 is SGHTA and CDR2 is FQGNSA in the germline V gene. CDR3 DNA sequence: TGTGCCAGCAGTAAGACAGGGCTCTATGGCTACACCTTC. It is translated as CASSKTGLYGYTF. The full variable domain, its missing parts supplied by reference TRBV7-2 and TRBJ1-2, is GAGVSQSPSNKVTEKGKDVELRCDPISGHTALYWYRQSLGQGLEFLIYFQGNSAPDKSGLPSDRFSAERTGGSVSTLTIQRTQQEDSAVYLCASSKTGLYGYTFGSGTRLTVV.

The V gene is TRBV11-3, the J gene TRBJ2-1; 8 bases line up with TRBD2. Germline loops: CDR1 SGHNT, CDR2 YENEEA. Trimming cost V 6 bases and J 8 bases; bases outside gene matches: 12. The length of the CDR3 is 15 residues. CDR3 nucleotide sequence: TGTGCCAGCAGACCCGGGGGGGCCCGTCAGGATGAGCAGTTCTTC. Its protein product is CASRPGGARQDEQFF.